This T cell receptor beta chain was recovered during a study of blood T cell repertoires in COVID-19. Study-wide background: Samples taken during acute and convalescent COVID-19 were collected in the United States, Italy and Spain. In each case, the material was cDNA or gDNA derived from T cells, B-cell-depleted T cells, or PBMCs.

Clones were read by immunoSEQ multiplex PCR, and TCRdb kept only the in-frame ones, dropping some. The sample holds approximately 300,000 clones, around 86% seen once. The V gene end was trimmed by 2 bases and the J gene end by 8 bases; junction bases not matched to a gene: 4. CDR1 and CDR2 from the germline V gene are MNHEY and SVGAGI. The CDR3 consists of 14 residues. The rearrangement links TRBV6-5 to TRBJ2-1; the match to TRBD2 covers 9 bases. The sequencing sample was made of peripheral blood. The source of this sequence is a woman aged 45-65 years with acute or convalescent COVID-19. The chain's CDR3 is CASSYGVAGDEQFF. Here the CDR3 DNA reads TGTGCCAGCAGTTACGGGGTAGCGGGAGATGAGCAGTTCTTC.